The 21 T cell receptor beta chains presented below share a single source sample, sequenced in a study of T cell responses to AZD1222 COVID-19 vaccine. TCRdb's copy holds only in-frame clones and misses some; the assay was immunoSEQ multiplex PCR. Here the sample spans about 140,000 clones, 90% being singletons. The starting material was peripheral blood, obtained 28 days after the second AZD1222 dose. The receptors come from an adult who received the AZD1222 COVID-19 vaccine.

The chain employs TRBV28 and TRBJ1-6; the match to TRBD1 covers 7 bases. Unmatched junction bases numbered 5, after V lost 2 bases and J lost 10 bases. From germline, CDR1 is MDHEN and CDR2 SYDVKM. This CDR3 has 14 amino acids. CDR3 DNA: TGTGCCAGCAGTTTACGGCCAGGGGGATCACCCCTCCACTTT. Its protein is CASSLRPGGSPLHF.

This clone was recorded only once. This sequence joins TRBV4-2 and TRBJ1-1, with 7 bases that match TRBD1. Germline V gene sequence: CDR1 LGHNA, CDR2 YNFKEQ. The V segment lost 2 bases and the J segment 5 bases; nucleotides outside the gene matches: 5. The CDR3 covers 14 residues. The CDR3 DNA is TGTGCCAGCAGCCAAACGAGGGGGCGGACTGAAGCTTTCTTT. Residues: CASSQTRGRTEAFF.

CDR3 bases: TGTGCCAGCAGCCTCGGGACTAGCGATTCGGGCGAGCAGTACTTC. Translation: CASSLGTSDSGEQYF. The chain recombines TRBV7-8 with TRBJ2-7; 10 positions agree with TRBD2. The CDR3 totals 15 residues. Germline CDR1 SGHVS, CDR2 FQNEAQ. Trimming took 5 bases from V and 6 from J; bases not matched to a gene: 10.

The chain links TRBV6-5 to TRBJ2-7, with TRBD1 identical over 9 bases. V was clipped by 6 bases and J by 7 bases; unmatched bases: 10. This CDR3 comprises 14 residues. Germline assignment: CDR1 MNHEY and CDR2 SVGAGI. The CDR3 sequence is CASRGTGTTWEQYF. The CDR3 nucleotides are TGTGCCAGCAGAGGGACAGGGACTACGTGGGAGCAGTACTTC.

The CDR3 here is CASSQQSGGVGNEQYF. In DNA, the CDR3 is TGTGCCAGCTCACAGCAGTCGGGAGGGGTCGGCAACGAGCAGTACTTC. The genes are TRBV18 and TRBJ2-7, with 8 bases matching TRBD2. This CDR3 contains 16 residues. Per germline, CDR1 KGHSH and CDR2 LQKENI. V dropped 4 bases and J dropped 5; count of bases not matched to a gene: 13.

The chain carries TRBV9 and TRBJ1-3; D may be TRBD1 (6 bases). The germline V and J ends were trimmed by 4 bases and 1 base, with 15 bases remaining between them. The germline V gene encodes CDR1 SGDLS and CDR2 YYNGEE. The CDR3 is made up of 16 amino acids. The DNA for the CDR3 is TGTGCCAGCAGCTCAGACTTGGGGACATCTGGAAACACCATATATTTT. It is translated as CASSSDLGTSGNTIYF. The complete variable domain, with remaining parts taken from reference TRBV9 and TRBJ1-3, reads DSGVTQTPKHLITATGQRVTLRCSPRSGDLSVYWYQQSLDQGLQFLIQYYNGEERAKGNILERFSAQQFPDLHSELNLSSLELGDSALYFCASSSDLGTSGNTIYFGEGSWLTVV.

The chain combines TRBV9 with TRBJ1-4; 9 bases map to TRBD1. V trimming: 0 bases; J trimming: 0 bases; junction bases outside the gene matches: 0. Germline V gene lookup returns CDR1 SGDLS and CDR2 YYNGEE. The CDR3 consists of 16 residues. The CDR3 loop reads CASSVGQGATNEKLFF. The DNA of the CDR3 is TGTGCCAGCAGCGTAGGACAGGGGGCAACTAATGAAAAACTGTTTTTT.

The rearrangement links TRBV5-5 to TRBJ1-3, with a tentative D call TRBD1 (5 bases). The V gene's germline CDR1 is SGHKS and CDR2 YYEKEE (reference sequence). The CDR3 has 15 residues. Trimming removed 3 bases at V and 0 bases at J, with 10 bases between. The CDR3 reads CASSSRDLSGNTIYF. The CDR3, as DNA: TGTGCCAGCAGCTCCCGGGACCTCTCTGGAAACACCATATATTTT.

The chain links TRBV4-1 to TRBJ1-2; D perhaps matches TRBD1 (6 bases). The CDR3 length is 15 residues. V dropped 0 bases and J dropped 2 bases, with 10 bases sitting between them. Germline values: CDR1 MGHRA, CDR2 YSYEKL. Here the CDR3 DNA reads TGCGCCAGCAGCCAAGACGGGGGGCGCAACTATGGCTACACCTTC. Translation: CASSQDGGRNYGYTF.

The CDR3 nucleotides read TGTGCCAGCAGTGAAGCGCTTCGGGGCAATGAGCAGTTCTTC. It yields the protein CASSEALRGNEQFF. The chain recombines TRBV2 with TRBJ2-1; tentative D call: TRBD2 (5 bases). The CDR3 covers 14 residues. Germline assignment: CDR1 SNHLY and CDR2 FYNNEI. The germline V and J ends were trimmed by 0 bases and 6 bases, with 9 bases remaining between them.

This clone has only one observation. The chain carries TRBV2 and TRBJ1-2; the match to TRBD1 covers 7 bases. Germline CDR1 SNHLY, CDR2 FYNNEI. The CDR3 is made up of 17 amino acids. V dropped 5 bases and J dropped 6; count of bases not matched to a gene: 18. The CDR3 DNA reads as TGTGCCAGCAGTCGTACCGGCAATAACCGGGACAGCGATGGCTACACCTTC. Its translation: CASSRTGNNRDSDGYTF.

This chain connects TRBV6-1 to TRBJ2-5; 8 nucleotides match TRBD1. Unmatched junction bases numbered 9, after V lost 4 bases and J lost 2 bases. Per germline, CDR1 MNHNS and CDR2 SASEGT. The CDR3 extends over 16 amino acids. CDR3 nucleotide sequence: TGTGCCAGCAGTGCGGACAGGGCCAGTCGTCAAGAGACCCAGTACTTC. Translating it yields CASSADRASRQETQYF.

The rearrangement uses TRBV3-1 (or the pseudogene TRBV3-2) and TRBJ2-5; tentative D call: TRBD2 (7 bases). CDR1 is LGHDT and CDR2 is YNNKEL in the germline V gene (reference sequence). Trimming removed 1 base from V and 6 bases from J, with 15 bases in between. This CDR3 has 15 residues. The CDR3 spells CASSQGGGFGKTQYF. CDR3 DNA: TGTGCCAGCAGCCAAGGCGGGGGCTTTGGTAAGACCCAGTACTTC.

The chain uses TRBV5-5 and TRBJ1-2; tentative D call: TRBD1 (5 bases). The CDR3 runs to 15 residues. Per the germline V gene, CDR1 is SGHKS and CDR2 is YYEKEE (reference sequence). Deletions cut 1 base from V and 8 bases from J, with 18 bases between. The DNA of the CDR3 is TGTGCCAGCAGCTTGAGTAGGGACCGGGGCCCCGGCTACACCTTC. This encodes CASSLSRDRGPGYTF.

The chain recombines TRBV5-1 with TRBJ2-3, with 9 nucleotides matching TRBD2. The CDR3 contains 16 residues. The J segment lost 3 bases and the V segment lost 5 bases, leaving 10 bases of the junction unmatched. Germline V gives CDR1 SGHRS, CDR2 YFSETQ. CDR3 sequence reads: CASRKIAGAGTDTQYF. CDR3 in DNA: TGCGCCAGCAGAAAGATAGCGGGGGCAGGGACAGATACGCAGTATTTT.

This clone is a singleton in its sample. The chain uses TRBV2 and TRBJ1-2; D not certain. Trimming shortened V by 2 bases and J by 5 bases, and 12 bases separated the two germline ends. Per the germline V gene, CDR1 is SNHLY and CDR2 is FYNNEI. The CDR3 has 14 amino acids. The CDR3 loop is CASSENVGWYGYTF. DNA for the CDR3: TGTGCCAGCAGTGAAAATGTCGGGTGGTATGGCTACACCTTC.

The chain's CDR3 is CASSSFRGGGEKLFF. In nucleotides, the CDR3 is TGTGCCAGCAGCTCATTCAGGGGAGGGGGGGAAAAACTGTTTTTT. The chain couples TRBV7-9 to TRBJ1-4, with a possible D match to TRBD1 (6 bases). The length of the CDR3 is 15 residues. Trimming took 4 bases from V and 8 from J, leaving 17 bases between them. The germline V gene encodes CDR1 SEHNR and CDR2 FQNEAQ (reference sequence).

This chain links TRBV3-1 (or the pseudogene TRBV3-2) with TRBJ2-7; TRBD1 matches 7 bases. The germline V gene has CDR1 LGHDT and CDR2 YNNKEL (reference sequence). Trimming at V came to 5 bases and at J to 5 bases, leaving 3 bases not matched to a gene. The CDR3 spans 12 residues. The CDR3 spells CASSNDRDEQYF. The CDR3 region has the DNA TGTGCCAGCAGCAACGACAGGGACGAGCAGTACTTC.

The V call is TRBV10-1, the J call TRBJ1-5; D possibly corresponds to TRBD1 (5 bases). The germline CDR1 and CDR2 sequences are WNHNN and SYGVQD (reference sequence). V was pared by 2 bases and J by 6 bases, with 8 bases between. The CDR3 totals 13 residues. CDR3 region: CASSETRGQPQHF. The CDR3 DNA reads TGCGCCAGCAGTGAGACAAGGGGTCAGCCCCAGCATTTT.

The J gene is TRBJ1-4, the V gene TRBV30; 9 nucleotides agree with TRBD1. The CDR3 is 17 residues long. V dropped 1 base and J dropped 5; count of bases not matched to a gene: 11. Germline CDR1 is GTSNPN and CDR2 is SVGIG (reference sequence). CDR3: CAWSDVPGQGWNEKLFF. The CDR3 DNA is TGTGCCTGGAGTGACGTCCCGGGACAGGGTTGGAATGAAAAACTGTTTTTT.

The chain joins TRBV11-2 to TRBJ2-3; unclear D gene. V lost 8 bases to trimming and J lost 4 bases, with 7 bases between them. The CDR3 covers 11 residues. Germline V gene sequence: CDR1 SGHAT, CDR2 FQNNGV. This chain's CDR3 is CASSLSDTQYF. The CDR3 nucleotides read TGTGCCAGCTCCTTATCAGATACGCAGTATTTT.